A single sample gave rise to the 9 T cell receptor beta chains below, sequenced in a study of molecular identifiers for immune sequencing clone quantification. TCRdb redid the calling of the PCR reads with MiXCR, one entry per CDR3 protein. This sample carries approximately 590,000 distinct CDR3 sequences, roughly 25% of them seen once, and the ten largest clones take 0.7% to 0.95%. The sample was naive CD8+ T cells from blood, with Jurkat cell RNA spiked in. The subset was: FACS-sorted CD8+CD4-CCR7+CD45RA+ naive T cells. Receptors originate from a human donor in good health. Some libraries in this study had Jurkat cell RNA spiked in.

This clonotype was seen ten or more times. The chain carries TRBV20-1 and TRBJ2-7, with a weak D call TRBD2 (6 bases). The CDR3 spans 13 residues. Trimming pared 5 bases from V and 4 bases from J, leaving 15 bases between. The germline V gene encodes CDR1 DFQATT and CDR2 SNEGSKA (reference sequence). The CDR3 nucleotides read TGCAGTGCTGGGGGGACGATCCAATACGAGCAGTACTTC. Translation gives CSAGGTIQYEQYF.

V gene TRBV28 combines with J gene TRBJ2-5; either TRBD1 or TRBD2 may fit D (6 bases each). The V end lost 5 bases, the J end lost 5 bases, and 24 bases lay between the germline ends. Germline CDR1 MDHEN, CDR2 SYDVKM. The CDR3 runs to 17 residues. The CDR3: CASSPLRAGGREETQYF. The DNA of the CDR3 is TGTGCCAGCAGTCCCCTCCGGGCTGGGGGGCGAGAGGAGACCCAGTACTTC.

Ten or more counts support this clonotype. The chain carries TRBV19 and TRBJ1-5; 7 bases agree with TRBD1. Per the germline V gene, CDR1 is LNHDA and CDR2 is SQIVND (reference sequence). The CDR3 runs 14 residues. Germline trimming cut 5 bases from V and 0 bases from J; bases unmatched to any gene: 1. The CDR3 protein is CASSGDSSNQPQHF. The CDR3 coding sequence is TGTGCCAGTAGTGGGGACAGTAGCAATCAGCCCCAGCATTTT.

The chain links TRBV5-6 to TRBJ2-7; 7 bases are shared with TRBD1. The CDR3 has 14 residues. After removal of 4 bases from V and 1 base from J, the junction contained 5 bases not matched to a gene. Germline-derived CDR1 and CDR2 are SGHDT and YYEEEE. This CDR3 reads CASSKGQRSYEQYF. Written as DNA, the CDR3 is TGTGCCAGCAGCAAGGGACAGCGATCCTACGAGCAGTACTTC.

In the case of this clonotype: A much larger clone differs from this one at a single base, so this may be a read error. This is likely a read error, given that the CDR3 carries no conserved phenylalanine or tryptophan at its end. No DNA is shown, since the ends of the CDR3 on it are uncertain; the CDR3 is the one TCRdb lists. V gene TRBV7-3 combines with J gene TRBJ2-5; the D call TRBD2 from the table was never checked on the DNA. Germline V lookup: CDR1 SGHTA, CDR2 FQGTGA. Including both end residues, the CDR3 is 13 amino acids long. This chain's CDR3 is CASSPTGRPSLSS.

The genes are TRBV27 and TRBJ2-3; 7 bases map to TRBD2. Germline V gives CDR1 MNHEY, CDR2 SMNVEV (reference sequence). There are 16 residues in the CDR3. Unmatched junction bases numbered 9, after V lost 6 bases and J lost 0 bases. In nucleotides, the CDR3 is TGTGCCAGCAGGGGGGGGACGATTTCTAGCACAGATACGCAGTATTTT. It is translated as CASRGGTISSTDTQYF.

This clonotype was seen at least ten times. V is TRBV29-1 and J is TRBJ2-7; D unclear. The CDR3 sequence is 12 residues long. V was pared by 5 bases and J by 4 bases, with 12 bases between. Germline CDR1 and CDR2: SQVTM and ANQGSEA. The CDR3 here is CSVTESMYEQYF. In DNA, the CDR3 is TGCAGCGTTACCGAAAGTATGTACGAGCAGTACTTC.

The gene calls are TRBV27 and TRBJ2-7; possibly TRBD2 for D (8 bases). V lost 5 bases and J lost 4, with 18 bases in between. The length of the CDR3 is 15 residues. Germline values: CDR1 MNHEY, CDR2 SMNVEV (reference sequence). CDR3 region: CASSAGGQEIYEQYF. The CDR3 DNA is TGTGCCAGCAGTGCGGGAGGACAGGAGATATACGAGCAGTACTTC.

The sample holds one count of this clonotype. The CDR3 DNA reads as TGTGCCAAACCACGCGGGGGAGTCGACAACGGGGAGCTGTTTTTT. Translated: CAKPRGGVDNGELFF. The rearrangement links TRBV2 to TRBJ2-2, with 7 bases aligning to TRBD2. This CDR3 is built from 15 residues. After removal of 10 bases from V and 7 bases from J, the junction contained 15 bases not matched to a gene. Germline V gene lookup returns CDR1 SNHLY and CDR2 FYNNEI.